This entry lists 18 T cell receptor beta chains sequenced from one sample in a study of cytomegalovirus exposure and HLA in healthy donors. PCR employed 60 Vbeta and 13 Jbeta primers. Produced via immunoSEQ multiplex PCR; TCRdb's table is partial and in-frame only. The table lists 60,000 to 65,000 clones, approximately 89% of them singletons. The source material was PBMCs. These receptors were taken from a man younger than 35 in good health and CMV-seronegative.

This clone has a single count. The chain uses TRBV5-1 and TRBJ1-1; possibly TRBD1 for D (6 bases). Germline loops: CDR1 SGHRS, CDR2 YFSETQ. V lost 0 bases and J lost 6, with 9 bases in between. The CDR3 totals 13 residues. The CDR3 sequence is CASSLGGRSEAFF. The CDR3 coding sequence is TGCGCCAGCAGCTTGGGGGGGCGCTCTGAAGCTTTCTTT.

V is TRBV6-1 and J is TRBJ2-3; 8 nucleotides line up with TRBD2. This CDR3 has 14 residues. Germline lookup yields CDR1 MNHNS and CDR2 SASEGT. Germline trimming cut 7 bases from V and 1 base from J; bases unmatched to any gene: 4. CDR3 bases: TGTGCCAGCACGGGTAGCGGGGGCACAGATACGCAGTATTTT. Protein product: CASTGSGGTDTQYF.

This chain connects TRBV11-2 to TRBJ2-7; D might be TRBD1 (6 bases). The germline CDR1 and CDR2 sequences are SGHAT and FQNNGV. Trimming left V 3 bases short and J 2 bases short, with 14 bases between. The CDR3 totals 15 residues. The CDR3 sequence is CASSFHTGQPYEQYF. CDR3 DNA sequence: TGTGCCAGCAGCTTCCACACAGGGCAACCCTACGAGCAGTACTTC.

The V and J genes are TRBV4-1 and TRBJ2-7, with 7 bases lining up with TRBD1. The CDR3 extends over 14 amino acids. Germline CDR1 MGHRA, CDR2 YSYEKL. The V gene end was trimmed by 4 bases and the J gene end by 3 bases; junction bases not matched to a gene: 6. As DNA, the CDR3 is TGCGCCAGCAGCCGTGGACAGGATGACTACGAGCAGTACTTC. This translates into CASSRGQDDYEQYF.

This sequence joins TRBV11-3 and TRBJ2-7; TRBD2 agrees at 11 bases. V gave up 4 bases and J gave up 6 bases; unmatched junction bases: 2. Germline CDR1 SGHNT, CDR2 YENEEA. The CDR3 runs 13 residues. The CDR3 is CASSYLAGGEQYF. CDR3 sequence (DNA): TGTGCCAGCAGCTACCTAGCGGGGGGCGAGCAGTACTTC.

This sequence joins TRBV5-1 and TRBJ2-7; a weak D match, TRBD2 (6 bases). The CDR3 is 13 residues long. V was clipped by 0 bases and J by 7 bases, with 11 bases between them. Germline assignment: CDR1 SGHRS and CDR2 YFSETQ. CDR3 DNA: TGCGCCAGCAGCTTGGCCTATGCGGGGGAGCAGTACTTC. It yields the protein CASSLAYAGEQYF. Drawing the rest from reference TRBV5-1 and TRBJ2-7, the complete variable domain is KAGVTQTPRYLIKTRGQQVTLSCSPISGHRSVSWYQQTPGQGLQFLFEYFSETQRNKGNFPGRFSGRQFSNSRSEMNVSTLELGDSALYLCASSLAYAGEQYFGPGTRLTVT.

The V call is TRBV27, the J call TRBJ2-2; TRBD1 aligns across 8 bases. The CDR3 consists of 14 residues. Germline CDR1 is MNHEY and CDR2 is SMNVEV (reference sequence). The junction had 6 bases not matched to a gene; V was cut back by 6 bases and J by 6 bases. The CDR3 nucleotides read TGTGCCAGCAGCCAAACAGGGGGTGCCGGGGAGCTGTTTTTT. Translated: CASSQTGGAGELFF.

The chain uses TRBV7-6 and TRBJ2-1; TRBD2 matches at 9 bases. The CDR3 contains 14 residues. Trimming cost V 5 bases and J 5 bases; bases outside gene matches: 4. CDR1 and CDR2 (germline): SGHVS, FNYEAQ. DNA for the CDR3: TGTGCCAGCAGCCCTAGCGGGGTTCACAATGAGCAGTTCTTC. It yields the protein CASSPSGVHNEQFF.

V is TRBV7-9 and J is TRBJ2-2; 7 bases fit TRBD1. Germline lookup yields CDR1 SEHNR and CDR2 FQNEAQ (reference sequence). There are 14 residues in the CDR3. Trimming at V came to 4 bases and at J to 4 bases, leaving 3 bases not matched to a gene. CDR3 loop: CASSSTGITGELFF. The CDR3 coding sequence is TGTGCCAGCAGCTCGACAGGGATCACCGGGGAGCTGTTTTTT.

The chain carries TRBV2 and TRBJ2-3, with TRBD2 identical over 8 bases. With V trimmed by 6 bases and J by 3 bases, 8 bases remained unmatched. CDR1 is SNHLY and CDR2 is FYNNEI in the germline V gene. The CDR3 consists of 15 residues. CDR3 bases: TGTGCCAGCAGGTTGGGCGGGGGGCGGACAGATACGCAGTATTTT. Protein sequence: CASRLGGGRTDTQYF.

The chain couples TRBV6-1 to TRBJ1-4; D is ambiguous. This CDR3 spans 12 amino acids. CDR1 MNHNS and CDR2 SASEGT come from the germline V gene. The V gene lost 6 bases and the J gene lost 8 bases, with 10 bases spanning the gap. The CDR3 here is CASRATGEKLFF. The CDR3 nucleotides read TGTGCCAGCAGGGCGACGGGAGAAAAACTGTTTTTT.

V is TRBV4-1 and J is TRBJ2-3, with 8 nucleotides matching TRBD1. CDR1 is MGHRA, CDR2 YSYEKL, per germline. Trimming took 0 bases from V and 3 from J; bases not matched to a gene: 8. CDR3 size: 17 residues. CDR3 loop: CASSQDVVDRGTDTQYF. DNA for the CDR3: TGCGCCAGCAGCCAAGACGTAGTCGACAGGGGTACAGATACGCAGTATTTT.

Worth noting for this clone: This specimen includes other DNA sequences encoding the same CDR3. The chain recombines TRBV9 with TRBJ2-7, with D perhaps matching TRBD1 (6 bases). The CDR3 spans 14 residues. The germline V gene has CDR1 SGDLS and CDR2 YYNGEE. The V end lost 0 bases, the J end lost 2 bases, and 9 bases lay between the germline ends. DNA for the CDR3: TGTGCCAGCAGCGTAGGTGGGGGCACCTACGAGCAGTACTTC. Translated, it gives CASSVGGGTYEQYF.

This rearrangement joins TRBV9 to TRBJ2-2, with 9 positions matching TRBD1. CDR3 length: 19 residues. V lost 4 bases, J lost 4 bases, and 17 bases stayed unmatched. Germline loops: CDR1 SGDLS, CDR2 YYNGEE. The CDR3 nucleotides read TGTGCCAGCAGCCCGCGCACAGGGGGCAGAACTTCGGGCACCGGGGAGCTGTTTTTT. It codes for CASSPRTGGRTSGTGELFF.

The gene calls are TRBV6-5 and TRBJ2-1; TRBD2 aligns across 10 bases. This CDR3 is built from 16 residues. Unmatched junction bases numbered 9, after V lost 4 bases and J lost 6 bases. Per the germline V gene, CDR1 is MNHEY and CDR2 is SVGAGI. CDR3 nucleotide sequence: TGTGCCAGCAGTTCGTCTGTACTAGCGGGGATCAATGAGCAGTTCTTC. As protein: CASSSSVLAGINEQFF.

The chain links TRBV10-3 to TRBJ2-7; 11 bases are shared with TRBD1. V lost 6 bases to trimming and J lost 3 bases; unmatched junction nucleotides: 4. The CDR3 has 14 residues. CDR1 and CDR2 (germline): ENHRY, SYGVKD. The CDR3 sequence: CAISYGTGGYEQYF. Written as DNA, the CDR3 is TGTGCCATCAGCTACGGGACAGGGGGCTACGAGCAGTACTTC.

The CDR3 bases are TGCGCCAGCAGCCAAGCCGGGACAGCAAAGACCCAGTACTTC. Its translation: CASSQAGTAKTQYF. The chain is built from TRBV4-1 and TRBJ2-5, with 7 bases identical to TRBD1. This CDR3 is built from 14 residues. J was trimmed by 6 bases and V by 1 base; bases with no gene match: 5. Germline CDR1 and CDR2: MGHRA and YSYEKL.

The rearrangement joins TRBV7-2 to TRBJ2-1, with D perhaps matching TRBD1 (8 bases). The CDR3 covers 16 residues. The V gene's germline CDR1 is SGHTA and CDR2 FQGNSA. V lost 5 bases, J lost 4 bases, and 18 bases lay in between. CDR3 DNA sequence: TGTGCCAGCAGCCTCGGGGGGACAGGAGGATACAATGAGCAGTTCTTC. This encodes CASSLGGTGGYNEQFF. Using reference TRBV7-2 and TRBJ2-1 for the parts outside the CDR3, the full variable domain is GAGVSQSPSNKVTEKGKDVELRCDPISGHTALYWYRQSLGQGLEFLIYFQGNSAPDKSGLPSDRFSAERTGGSVSTLTIQRTQQEDSAVYLCASSLGGTGGYNEQFFGPGTRLTVL.